These 32 T cell receptor beta chains share one sample of origin, sequenced in a study of glioma-infiltrating T cells. The iRepertoire nested amplicon-rescue multiplex PCR amplified TCR alpha and beta CDR3s from RNA. TCRdb independently ran MiXCR on the multiplex PCR reads; one entry per CDR3 protein. The table has roughly 10,000 distinct CDR3 sequences, roughly 61% seen once; the top ten hold less than 25%. The material sequenced was glioma tissue, nonneoplastic brain tissue, or PBMCs (not recorded which). These TCRs come from a human donor with low-grade glioma or glioblastoma, undergoing nonglioma brain surgery, or in good health (not recorded which).

The V gene is TRBV20-1, the J gene TRBJ1-5, with D unclear. The germline CDR1 and CDR2 sequences are DFQATT and SNEGSKA (reference sequence). The germline V and J ends were trimmed by 2 bases and 7 bases, with 15 bases remaining between them. The CDR3 consists of 14 residues. CDR3 nucleotides: TGCAGTGCTAGAAAGGTAGGTAACAAACAGCCCCAGCATTTT. Translating gives CSARKVGNKQPQHF.

Details on this clonotype: One end of the junction is discordant with germline, which a read error may explain. The V and J genes are TRBV28 and TRBJ2-7; 9 nucleotides align to TRBD1. This CDR3 is 15 amino acids long. From germline, CDR1 is MDHEN and CDR2 SYDVKM. The CDR3 bases are TGTTCCAGCAGGGCCGGGACAGGGAACTCCTACGAGCAGTACTTC. Amino acid sequence: CSSRAGTGNSYEQYF.

In its sample, this clonotype ranks as medium-sized. The rearrangement joins TRBV6-6 to TRBJ2-1, with D hard to call. V lost 2 bases and J 4 bases, leaving 3 bases between the germline ends. This CDR3 region has 12 residues. Germline lookup yields CDR1 MNHNY and CDR2 SVGAGI (reference sequence). CDR3 sequence reads: CASSYSYNEQFF. The CDR3 DNA reads TGTGCCAGCAGTTACAGTTACAATGAGCAGTTCTTC.

About this clonotype: The junction does not match germline at one end; this may be a read error. The V and J genes are TRBV7-9 and TRBJ1-5; maybe TRBD1 (5 bases). This CDR3 is built from 14 residues. The germline V gene has CDR1 SEHNR and CDR2 FQNEAQ (reference sequence). The DNA of the CDR3 is TGTGCCCGCAGCTCGTGGGACCTGGCTCAGCCGCAGCATTTT. Protein product: CARSSWDLAQPQHF.

This clonotype was counted ten times or more. At one end the junction does not follow the germline gene, possibly because of a read error. The gene calls are TRBV3-1 and TRBJ1-1; no clear D gene. This CDR3 is 14 amino acids long. The V gene's germline CDR1 is LGHDT and CDR2 YNNKEL (reference sequence). The CDR3 nucleotides read TGTGCCATCAGCCTTCTCCCGGGGAACACTGAAGCTTTCTTT. This encodes CAISLLPGNTEAFF. The variable domain in full, with the rest retrieved from reference TRBV3-1 and TRBJ1-1, is DTAVSQTPKYLVTQMGNDKSIKCEQNLGHDTMYWYKQDSKKFLKIMFSYNNKELIINETVPNRFSPKSPDKAHLNLHINSLELGDSAVYFCAISLLPGNTEAFFGQGTRLTVV.

Comment on this clonotype: One end of the junction does not line up with germline, which may come from a read error. The CDR3 region is CASRPHGTSGRGNNEQLF. The CDR3 region has the DNA TGTGCCAGCAGGCCTCACGGGACTAGCGGGAGGGGAAACAATGAGCAGCTCTTC. The genes are TRBV6-2 or TRBV6-3 and TRBJ2-1, with TRBD2 identical over 16 bases. Germline V lookup: CDR1 MNHEY, CDR2 SVGEGT. The CDR3 sequence is 18 residues long.

As to this clonotype: At one boundary the junction diverges from the germline segment, which might be a read error. The rearrangement links TRBV4-1 to TRBJ2-3, with 7 bases aligning to TRBD2. The germline CDR1 and CDR2 sequences are MGHRA and YSYEKL. The CDR3 is made up of 17 amino acids. The CDR3 nucleotides read TGCGCCAGCAGCCAAGACTCCGGGACTACCGTGACAGATGCGCAGTATTTT. Translating it yields CASSQDSGTTVTDAQYF.

The V call is TRBV28, the J call TRBJ2-2; D is perhaps TRBD2 (6 bases). V lost 4 bases to trimming and J lost 5 bases, with 14 bases between them. The CDR3 runs 15 residues. CDR1 and CDR2 from the germline V gene are MDHEN and SYDVKM. DNA for the CDR3: TGTGCCAGCAGTTATGGGGGGAGTGGGACCGGGGAGCTGTTTTTT. Amino acid sequence: CASSYGGSGTGELFF.

The CDR3 DNA reads TGTGCCATCTCCGCAGGGGCAAATCAGCCCCAGCATTTT. This encodes CAISAGANQPQHF. The chain joins TRBV2 to TRBJ1-5; D may be TRBD1 (6 bases). Looked up from germline, CDR1 is SNHLY and CDR2 is FYNNEI. CDR3 size: 13 residues. V lost 10 bases, J lost 4 bases, and 14 bases lay in between.

The rearrangement joins TRBV20-1 to TRBJ1-2; 7 bases line up with TRBD1. Trimming took 6 bases from V and 6 from J; bases not matched to a gene: 7. Germline lookup yields CDR1 DFQATT and CDR2 SNEGSKA (reference sequence). The CDR3 loop spans 12 amino acids. The CDR3: CSALRQGDGYTF. In DNA form, the CDR3 reads TGCAGTGCCCTACGACAGGGAGATGGCTACACCTTC.

This clonotype was seen just once. The chain has TRBV20-1 and TRBJ1-1; D not certain. The germline CDR1 and CDR2 sequences are DFQATT and SNEGSKA (reference sequence). This CDR3 comprises 13 residues. The germline V and J ends were trimmed by 6 bases and 1 base, with 12 bases remaining between them. The CDR3 DNA follows: TGCAGTGCCTGGGTGTACAGGAACACTGAAGCTTTCTTT. This sequence encodes CSAWVYRNTEAFF.

A note on this clonotype: One end of the junction varies from germline; a read error may be responsible. The genes are TRBV11-3 and TRBJ2-3, with TRBD1 identical over 11 bases. The CDR3 totals 16 residues. The V gene's germline CDR1 is SGHNT and CDR2 YENEEA. The CDR3 sequence: CASSQQRTGGKDKQYF. The CDR3 nucleotides read TGTGCCAGCAGCCAACAAAGGACAGGGGGCAAAGATAAGCAGTATTTT.

In regard to this clonotype: The CDR3 does not close with the conserved phenylalanine or tryptophan, likely indicating a read error. Here the CDR3 reads CASSDSGTISTDTQYS. The DNA for the CDR3 is TGTGCCAGCAGTGATTCCGGCACAATTTCCACAGATACGCAGTATTCT. The chain employs TRBV9 and TRBJ2-3; D unclear. V was trimmed by 5 bases and J by 2 bases, leaving 18 bases between them. The length of the CDR3 is 16 residues. Germline CDR1 SGDLS, CDR2 YYNGEE.

The sample holds many counts of this clonotype. The chain couples TRBV3-1 to TRBJ2-3; D gene ambiguous. Germline V gene data show CDR1 as LGHDT and CDR2 as YNNKEL (reference sequence). V was shortened by 4 bases and J by 6 bases, with 14 bases between the two germline ends. The CDR3 extends over 14 amino acids. The chain's CDR3 is CASSRPGGGDTQYF. The CDR3, as DNA: TGTGCCAGCAGCCGCCCGGGCGGTGGGGATACGCAGTATTTT.

A word on this clonotype: The junction and the germline gene differ at one end; a read error may be behind it. The V gene is TRBV7-2, the J gene TRBJ2-5, with D perhaps given as TRBD1 or TRBD2 (5 bases each). In germline, CDR1 is SGHTA, CDR2 FQGNSA. The CDR3 is 11 amino acids. As DNA, the CDR3 is TGTGCCAGCACCCAGGGAGAGACGCAGTACTTC. This gives the protein CASTQGETQYF.

This clonotype was detected many times. This CDR3 reads CASGTTEETQYF. The CDR3, as DNA: TGCGCTAGCGGGACTACCGAAGAGACCCAGTACTTC. The rearrangement joins TRBV5-1 to TRBJ2-5, with 8 bases fitting TRBD2. The V gene's germline CDR1 is SGHRS and CDR2 YFSETQ. The CDR3 sequence is 12 residues long.

This clonotype showed up just once. Compared with germline, one end of the junction differs, possibly owing to a read error. This chain links TRBV12-5 with TRBJ2-3, with D possibly being TRBD2 (5 bases). Per germline, CDR1 LGHNT and CDR2 FRNRAP. The length of the CDR3 is 15 residues. In DNA, the CDR3 is TGTGCTGGTGGTTCTTTCCAGAGGGAGACAGATACGCAGTATTTT. Encoded protein: CAGGSFQRETDTQYF. The full variable domain, rest sourced from reference TRBV12-5 and TRBJ2-3, is DARVTQTPRHKVTEMGQEVTMRCQPILGHNTVFWYRQTMMQGLELLAYFRNRAPLDDSGMPKDRFSAEMPDATLATLKIQPSEPRDSAVYFCAGGSFQRETDTQYFGPGTRLTVL.

This clonotype is medium-sized (0.01 to 0.1%) in the sample. This chain's CDR3 is CASSPHIGSTEAFF. The CDR3 nucleotides are TGTGCCAGCAGTCCACACATCGGGTCCACTGAAGCTTTCTTT. The rearrangement links TRBV28 to TRBJ1-1, with no clear D. Per germline, CDR1 MDHEN and CDR2 SYDVKM. Deletions cut 5 bases from V and 4 bases from J, with 14 bases between. The CDR3 is made up of 14 amino acids.

This sequence joins TRBV18 and TRBJ1-5; TRBD1 is a possible D gene (6 bases). Per germline, CDR1 KGHSH and CDR2 LQKENI. The CDR3 extends over 15 amino acids. V shed 3 bases and J shed 8 bases, with 17 bases lying between them. The CDR3: CASSPSYREDKPQHF. CDR3 nucleotides: TGTGCCAGCTCACCGTCCTACAGGGAAGATAAGCCCCAGCATTTT. The full variable domain, in which reference TRBV18 and TRBJ1-5 provide the parts outside the CDR3, is NAGVMQNPRHLVRRRGQEARLRCSPMKGHSHVYWYRQLPEEGLKFMVYLQKENIIDESGMPKERFSAEFPKEGPSILRIQQVVRGDSAAYFCASSPSYREDKPQHFGDGTRLSIL.

Comments on this clonotype: The conserved final phenylalanine or tryptophan is absent from the CDR3, which likely points to a read error. The DNA is omitted, as the CDR3 cannot be located on it reliably, and the CDR3 follows TCRdb's listing. The chain carries TRBV2 and TRBJ1-6; the table's D call, TRBD1, was not checked against the DNA. The CDR3 region is 15 residues in length, termini included. Per germline, CDR1 SNHLY and CDR2 FYNNEI. The CDR3 loop reads CASSIQHGARSPPHL.

This chain links TRBV20-1 with TRBJ2-1, with 9 bases that match TRBD2. V lost 6 bases to trimming and J lost 7 bases; unmatched junction nucleotides: 22. The CDR3 spans 18 residues. Germline CDR1 DFQATT, CDR2 SNEGSKA (reference sequence). The CDR3 DNA reads as TGCAGTGCCGAGAGTGTTAGCGGGAGCGCCGTGGGTGTGAATGAGCAGTTCTTC. This codes for CSAESVSGSAVGVNEQFF.

The CDR3 nucleotides are TGTGCCAGCGAGGGAGGGAATCAAGAGACCCAGTACTTC. This codes for CASEGGNQETQYF. This chain links TRBV6-1 with TRBJ2-5; 7 bases align to TRBD2. The CDR3 consists of 13 residues. J gave up 2 bases and V 8 bases, and 5 bases lay outside the gene matches. Germline assignment: CDR1 MNHNS and CDR2 SASEGT.

The chain is built from TRBV3-1 and TRBJ2-1, with 11 positions matching TRBD2. Germline CDR1 and CDR2: LGHDT and YNNKEL (reference sequence). V shed 0 bases, J shed 7 bases, and the junction held 11 bases outside the gene matches. The CDR3 is made up of 18 amino acids. The CDR3 loop reads CASSQDLASGGRLNEQFF. The CDR3 nucleotides read TGTGCCAGCAGCCAAGACTTGGCTAGCGGGGGGAGATTGAATGAGCAGTTCTTC.

On this clonotype: At one end the junction does not follow the germline gene, possibly because of a read error. The chain joins TRBV4-3 to TRBJ2-3; 9 bases agree with TRBD2. This CDR3 region has 15 residues. Looked up from germline, CDR1 is LGHNA and CDR2 is YSLEER. CDR3 amino acids: CASRLTSGSADTQYF. The CDR3 DNA reads TGCGCCAGCAGGCTGACTAGCGGAAGTGCAGATACGCAATATTTT.

As to this clonotype: A junction end diverges from the germline sequence, so it may reflect a read error. The J gene is TRBJ2-7, the V gene TRBV6-2 or TRBV6-3; D may be TRBD2 (5 bases). The CDR3 runs 16 residues. CDR1 and CDR2 (germline): MNHEY, SVGEGT. The CDR3 is CDSSHGVRRSSYEQYF. DNA of the CDR3: TGTGACAGCAGCCACGGGGTTAGACGCAGCTCCTACGAGCAGTACTTC.

This clonotype came up many times. The chain combines TRBV7-8 with TRBJ2-7; D remains unclear. V was pared by 2 bases and J by 0 bases, with 8 bases between. The germline CDR1 and CDR2 sequences are SGHVS and FQNEAQ. The CDR3 is 14 residues long. Here the CDR3 reads CASSLRVSSYEQYF. As DNA, the CDR3 is TGTGCCAGCAGCTTACGAGTTAGCTCCTACGAGCAGTACTTC.

This clonotype rates as medium-sized. The rearrangement links TRBV5-1 to TRBJ2-1; TRBD2 matches at 12 bases. Germline CDR1 SGHRS, CDR2 YFSETQ. V was clipped by 4 bases and J by 9 bases; unmatched bases: 11. CDR3 length: 16 residues. In DNA form, the CDR3 reads TGCGCCAGCAGCCCGTTGACTAGCGGGAGTAAGGGTGAGCAGTTCTTC. The encoded protein is CASSPLTSGSKGEQFF.

The chain joins TRBV12-3 or TRBV12-4 to TRBJ2-3, with D tentatively TRBD2 (5 bases). Trimming shortened V by 4 bases and J by 3 bases, and 14 bases separated the two germline ends. The CDR3 extends over 15 amino acids. The CDR3 sequence: CASSSPEAATDTQYF. The CDR3 nucleotides are TGTGCCAGCAGTTCCCCGGAGGCAGCAACAGATACGCAGTATTTT.

This clonotype has just a few counts. Sequence at one end of the junction differs from germline and may be a read error. The chain links TRBV3-1 to TRBJ2-5; D not certain. The CDR3 has 16 amino acids. Germline CDR1 and CDR2: LGHDT and YNNKEL (reference sequence). The CDR3 spells CAISQDLCSKQETQYF. CDR3 sequence (DNA): TGTGCCATCAGCCAAGATTTGTGCAGCAAGCAAGAGACCCAGTACTTC.

This clonotype rates as medium-sized. The chain recombines TRBV2 with TRBJ1-2; D is uncertain. Germline CDR1 reads SNHLY; CDR2 reads FYNNEI. V was pared by 8 bases and J by 1 base, with 8 bases between. CDR3 length: 12 residues. The chain's CDR3 is CASDVSNYGYTF. The CDR3 nucleotides read TGTGCCAGCGATGTTAGTAACTATGGCTACACCTTC.

Notes on this clonotype: With a much larger clone just one base away, this may be a read error. The chain has TRBV29-1 and TRBJ2-1, with unresolved D. Germline V CDR1 and CDR2: SQVTM, ANQGSEA. The V and J ends lost 6 bases and 6 bases respectively, with 18 bases between them. CDR3 length equals 14 residues. The CDR3 loop reads CSVNRYGWRNEQFF. The CDR3 bases are TGCAGCGTGAACCGGTACGGGTGGCGCAATGAGCAGTTCTTC.

As regards this clonotype: A junction end diverges from the germline sequence, so it may reflect a read error. The V and J genes are TRBV12-3 or TRBV12-4 and TRBJ2-5, with TRBD2 matching over 12 bases. CDR3 length equals 18 residues. DNA for the CDR3: TGTGCCAGCAGTTTAGGGACTAGCGGGATGGTCTCCCAAGAGACCCATTACTTC. Amino acid sequence: CASSLGTSGMVSQETHYF.